The present TCR beta chain was sequenced within a study of human T cells and chemical hapten exposure. Study-level information: Patients had diphenylcyclopropenone applied to the scalp weekly throughout the approximately 24-week study. DPC 0.01% went on the upper back by patch test, with reading at 6 days. Study findings and constraints: No shift was seen in TCRs above 1 in 1000 frequency with DPC sensitization.

Comments on this clonotype: The target antigen is unknown.

Using its own MiXCR run on the RACE reads, TCRdb lists one record per CDR3 protein. The sample consists of around 330,000 distinct CDR3 sequences, 5% to 6.5% of them appearing once. The ends were cut back, 5 bases at V and 0 bases at J, with 16 bases in the middle. This CDR3 is 16 amino acids long. The V gene's germline CDR1 is SEHNR and CDR2 FQNEAQ (reference sequence). As for time point: pre-sensitization, week 0. Treatment denoted: therapeutic diphenylcyclopropenone sensitization with weekly scalp DPC. At every patch-test visit, blood was drawn before the patch test was applied. The rearrangement uses TRBV7-9 and TRBJ1-1; D unclear. The sequence derives from a woman younger than 35 with alopecia areata. Some clones in this sample may be carry-over from other donors' samples. The sample consisted of whole blood, taken in connection with sensitization to the hapten diphenylcyclopropenone (DPC). CDR3 DNA: TGTGCCAGCAGCCCCATGGGTAACCCACTGAACACTGAAGCTTTCTTT. It codes for CASSPMGNPLNTEAFF.